These T cell receptor beta chains were read from a single sample in a study of T cells after yellow fever vaccination. TCRdb reprocessed the 5' RACE reads with MiXCR, giving one entry per CDR3 protein. The data contain tens of thousands of distinct CDR3 sequences, 7.5% to 9% of them seen just once; the ten biggest clones take up less than 50%. The sequencing here drew on CD8+ T cells sorted from PBMCs, taken on the day of the yellow fever booster vaccination. The receptors originated from a man aged 30 to 39 who received the YFV17D yellow fever vaccine. Both conserved end residues are part of each CDR3. A D gene is named only where the DNA matches it firmly. Only some rows state a clone size, as once, few, many or a class for expanded clones.

TRBJ2-5 | few | - | TRBV6-5 | TGTGCCAGCAGTTACTCGATCCTGGCGGAGACCCAGTACTTC | CASSYSILAETQYF
TRBJ2-7 | many | TRBD2 | TRBV4-3 | TGCGCCAGCAGCCCCAATTATGGGACTACCTACGAGCAGTACTTC | CASSPNYGTTYEQYF
TRBJ1-2 | few | - | TRBV30 | TGTGCCTGGAGTCGTCTTTCTAACTATGGCTACACCTTC | CAWSRLSNYGYTF
TRBJ2-1 | few | TRBD2 | TRBV9 | TGTGCCAGCAGCGTAGATGCTAGCGGATACAATGAGCAGTTCTTC | CASSVDASGYNEQFF
TRBJ2-3 | few | - | TRBV6-4 | TGTGCCAGCAGTGACGACTACACAGATACGCAGTATTTT | CASSDDYTDTQYF
TRBJ2-7 | few | TRBD2 | TRBV4-3 | TGCGCCAGCAGCGAACTAGCGGGAGGCTCCTACGAGCAGTACTTC | CASSELAGGSYEQYF
TRBJ2-7 | - | - | TRBV18 | TGTGCCAGCTCACCAATCCGATACTACGAGCAGTACTTC | CASSPIRYYEQYF
TRBJ2-5 | few | - | TRBV2 | TGTGCCAGCGTTGGGGGCCCGGGGGAGACCCAGTACTTC | CASVGGPGETQYF
TRBJ1-4 | few | - | TRBV7-9 | TGTGCCAGCAGCTTTGGTTATACTAATGAAAAACTGTTTTTT | CASSFGYTNEKLFF
TRBJ2-5 | many | TRBD1 | TRBV7-9 | TGTGCCAGCAGCCTAGAGGGGACAGCGCTCCCCCGGGAGACCCAGTACTTC | CASSLEGTALPRETQYF
TRBJ2-3 | - | TRBD2 | TRBV4-1 | TGCGCCAGCAGCCTTTGGGGCGGGGGGGAGGATACGCAGTATTTT | CASSLWGGGEDTQYF
TRBJ2-7 | many | - | TRBV9 | TGTGCCAGCAGCGAGTTGGGGGCCTCCTACGAGCAGTACTTC | CASSELGASYEQYF
TRBJ2-7 | few | - | TRBV29-1 | TGCAGCGTTGAAGATCGGGGAGCCTACGAGCAGTACTTC | CSVEDRGAYEQYF
TRBJ1-1 | many | - | TRBV28 | TGTGCCAGCAGGGCCCCCCAGGACACTGAAGCTTTCTTT | CASRAPQDTEAFF
TRBJ2-7 | - | - | TRBV9 | TGTGCCAGCAGCCCATCGTCCCCCTACGAGCAGTACTTC | CASSPSSPYEQYF
TRBJ2-7 | - | - | TRBV6-5 | TGTGCCAGCAGATCCCTACGTCTCGAGCAGTACTTC | CASRSLRLEQYF
TRBJ2-1 | - | - | TRBV14 | TGTGCCAGCAGCCCAACAATTGGGGGTGAGCAGTTCTTC | CASSPTIGGEQFF
TRBJ1-3 | many | - | TRBV7-9 | TGTGCCAGCAGTCCGGGGACTCACACCATATATTTT | CASSPGTHTIYF
TRBJ2-3 | - | - | TRBV11-3 | TGTGCCAGCAGCTTTAAGGACAGCCTCCCTAGCACAGATACGCAGTATTTT | CASSFKDSLPSTDTQYF
TRBJ2-7 | few | - | TRBV18 | TGTGCCAGCTCACCTCGACCCAACTTGGGCTACGAGCAGTACTTC | CASSPRPNLGYEQYF
TRBJ2-7 | - | TRBD2 | TRBV28 | TGTGCCAGCAGCAAGCGGGAGGGCCACTTCGAGCAGTACTTC | CASSKREGHFEQYF
TRBJ2-3 | few | TRBD2 | TRBV11-2 | TGTGCCAGCAGCTCTACTAGCGGGAGTATAGATACGCAGTATTTT | CASSSTSGSIDTQYF
TRBJ1-2 | many | TRBD1 | TRBV18 | TGTGCCAGCTCACCAACAGGGGACTATGGCTACACCTTC | CASSPTGDYGYTF
TRBJ2-3 | many | - | TRBV7-9 | TGTGCCAGCAGCTTAGCGGAAACAGATACGCAGTATTTT | CASSLAETDTQYF
TRBJ1-2 | - | TRBD1 | TRBV6-5 | TGTGCCAGCAGTTACTCAAGGGGACAGGGCGTCGACTATGGCTACACCTTC | CASSYSRGQGVDYGYTF
TRBJ1-5 | many | TRBD1 | TRBV10-3 | TGTGCCAGCGGGACAGCCGATAGCAATCAGCCCCAGCATTTT | CASGTADSNQPQHF
TRBJ1-2 | many | - | TRBV15 | TGTGCCACCTCGGACTTCTATGGCTACACCTTC | CATSDFYGYTF
TRBJ2-2 | - | TRBD1 | TRBV28 | TGTGCCAGCAGTCCATCCGACAGGGGGAACACCGGGGAGCTGTTTTTT | CASSPSDRGNTGELFF
TRBJ2-1 | - | - | TRBV10-1 | TGCGCCAGCAGTGTAGCAGGGGCTGGTGGTGAGCAGTTCTTC | CASSVAGAGGEQFF
TRBJ2-5 | - | TRBD1 | TRBV11-2 | TGTGCCAGCAGCTTTGGGACAGGGGGCGCGGAGACCCAGTACTTC | CASSFGTGGAETQYF
TRBJ2-3 | - | - | TRBV9 | TGTGCCATCAGCGGGGGACAGGCGGTGGCAGATACGCAGTATTTT | CAISGGQAVADTQYF
TRBJ2-3 | many | - | TRBV9 | TGTGCCAGCAGCGTAGAATTGACAGATACGCAGTATTTT | CASSVELTDTQYF
TRBJ2-5 | many | TRBD1 | TRBV6-4 | TGTGCCAGCTTGGATTTCGGGACAGCAGAGACCCAGTACTTC | CASLDFGTAETQYF